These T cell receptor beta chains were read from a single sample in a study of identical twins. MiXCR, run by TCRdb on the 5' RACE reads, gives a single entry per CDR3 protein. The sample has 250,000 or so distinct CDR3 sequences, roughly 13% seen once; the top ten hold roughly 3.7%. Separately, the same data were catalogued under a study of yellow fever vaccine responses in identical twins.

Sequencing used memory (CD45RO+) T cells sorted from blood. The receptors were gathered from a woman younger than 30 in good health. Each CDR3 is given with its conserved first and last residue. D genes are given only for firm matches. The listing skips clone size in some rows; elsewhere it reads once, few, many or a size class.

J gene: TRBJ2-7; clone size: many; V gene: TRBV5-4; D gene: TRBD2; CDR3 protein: CASSTSGLTSYEQYF; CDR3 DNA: TGTGCCAGCAGTACTAGCGGCTTGACCTCCTACGAGCAGTACTTC
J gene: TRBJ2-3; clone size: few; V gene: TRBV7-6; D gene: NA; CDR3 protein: CAGVDTQYF; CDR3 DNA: TGTGCCGGGGTAGATACGCAGTATTTT
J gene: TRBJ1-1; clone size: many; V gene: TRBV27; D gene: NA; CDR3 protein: CASTQGTEAFF; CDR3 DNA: TGTGCCAGCACTCAAGGGACTGAAGCTTTCTTT
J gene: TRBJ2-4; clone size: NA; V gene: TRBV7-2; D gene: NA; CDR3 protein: CASSLGLLAKTIQYF; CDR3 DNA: TGTGCCAGCAGCTTAGGGTTGCTAGCCAAAACCATTCAGTACTTC
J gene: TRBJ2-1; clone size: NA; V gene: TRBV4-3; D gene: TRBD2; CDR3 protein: CASSHTGTSGFYEQFF; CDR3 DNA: TGCGCCAGCAGCCACACCGGGACTAGCGGTTTCTATGAGCAGTTCTTC
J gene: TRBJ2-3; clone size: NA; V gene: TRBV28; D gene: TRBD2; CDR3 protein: CASSSPPRLASITDTQYF; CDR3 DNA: TGTGCCAGCAGTTCACCCCCCCGACTAGCGAGCATCACAGATACGCAGTATTTT
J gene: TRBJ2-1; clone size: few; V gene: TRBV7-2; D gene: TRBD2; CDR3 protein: CASSKLAGAVDEQFF; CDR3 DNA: TGTGCCAGCAGCAAACTAGCGGGGGCCGTGGATGAGCAGTTCTTC
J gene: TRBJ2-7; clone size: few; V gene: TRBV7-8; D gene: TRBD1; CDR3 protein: CASSLGRTGGLDEQYF; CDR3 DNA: TGTGCCAGCAGCTTAGGACGGACAGGGGGTCTCGACGAGCAGTACTTC
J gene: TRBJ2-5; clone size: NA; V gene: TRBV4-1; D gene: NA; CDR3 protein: CADDGGSGPYQETQYF; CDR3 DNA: TGCGCAGACGACGGGGGTAGCGGACCGTACCAAGAGACCCAGTACTTC
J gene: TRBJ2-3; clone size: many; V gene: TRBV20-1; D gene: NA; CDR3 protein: CSARGFQGYTDTQYF; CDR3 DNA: TGCAGTGCTAGAGGTTTCCAGGGGTACACAGATACGCAGTATTTT
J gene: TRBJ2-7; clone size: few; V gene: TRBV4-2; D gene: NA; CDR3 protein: CASSEAADTPSSYEQYF; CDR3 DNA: TGTGCCAGCAGCGAAGCGGCGGACACTCCCAGCTCCTACGAGCAGTACTTC
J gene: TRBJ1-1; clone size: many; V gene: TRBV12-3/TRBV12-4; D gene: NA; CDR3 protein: CASSLDFTAVAFF; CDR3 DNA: TGTGCCAGCAGTTTAGACTTTACAGCAGTGGCTTTCTTT
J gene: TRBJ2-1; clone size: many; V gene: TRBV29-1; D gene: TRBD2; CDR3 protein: CTYSAGGKVEQFF; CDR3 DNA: TGCACCTATTCCGCGGGAGGAAAGGTTGAGCAGTTCTTC
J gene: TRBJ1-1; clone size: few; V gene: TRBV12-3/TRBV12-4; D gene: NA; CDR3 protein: CASSPGGVLNTEAFF; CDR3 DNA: TGTGCCAGCAGTCCGGGCGGTGTCCTGAACACTGAAGCTTTCTTT
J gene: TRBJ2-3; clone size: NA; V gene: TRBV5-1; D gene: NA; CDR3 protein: CASSLDIDTQYF; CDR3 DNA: TGCGCCAGCAGCTTGGACATAGATACGCAGTATTTT
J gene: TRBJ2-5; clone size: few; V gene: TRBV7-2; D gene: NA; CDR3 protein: CASSSRLSRRQETQYF; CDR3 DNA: TGTGCCAGCAGCTCCCGACTATCCCGGAGACAAGAGACCCAGTACTTC
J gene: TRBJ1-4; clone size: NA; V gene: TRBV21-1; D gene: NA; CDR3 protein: CASKAHREWGTTNEKLFF; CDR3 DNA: TGTGCCAGCAAGGCTCACAGGGAATGGGGTACAACTAATGAAAAACTGTTTTTT
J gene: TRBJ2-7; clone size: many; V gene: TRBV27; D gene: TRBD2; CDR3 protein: CASSLTSAYEQYF; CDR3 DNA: TGTGCCAGCAGCCTCACTAGCGCCTACGAGCAGTACTTC
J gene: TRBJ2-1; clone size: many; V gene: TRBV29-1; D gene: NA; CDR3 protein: CSVSGRSGVYNEQFF; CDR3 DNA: TGCAGCGTTTCCGGTCGTAGCGGAGTTTACAATGAGCAGTTCTTC
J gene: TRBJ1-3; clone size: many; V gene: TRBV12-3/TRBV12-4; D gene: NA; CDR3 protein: CASRQELSGNTIYF; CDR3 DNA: TGTGCCAGCCGACAGGAGCTCTCTGGAAACACCATATATTTT
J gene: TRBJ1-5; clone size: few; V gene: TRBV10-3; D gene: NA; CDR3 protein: CAIGDPVSNQPQHF; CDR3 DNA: TGTGCCATCGGGGACCCAGTTAGCAATCAGCCCCAGCATTTT
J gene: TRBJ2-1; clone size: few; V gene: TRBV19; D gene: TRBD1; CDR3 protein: CASSGNTGGSGEQFF; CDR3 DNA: TGTGCCAGTAGTGGAAATACAGGGGGCTCAGGAGAGCAGTTCTTC
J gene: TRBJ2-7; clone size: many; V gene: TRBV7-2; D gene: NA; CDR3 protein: CASSIPGYEQYF; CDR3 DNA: TGTGCCAGCAGCATCCCCGGCTACGAGCAGTACTTC
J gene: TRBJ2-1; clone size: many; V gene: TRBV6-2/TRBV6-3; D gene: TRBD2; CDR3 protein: CASQPGGSYNEQFF; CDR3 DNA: TGTGCCAGCCAACCGGGAGGGTCCTACAATGAGCAGTTCTTC
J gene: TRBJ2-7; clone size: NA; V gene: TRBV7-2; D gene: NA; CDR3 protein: CASTPWAGSTYEQYF; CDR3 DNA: TGTGCCAGCACCCCGTGGGCGGGGAGTACCTACGAGCAGTACTTC
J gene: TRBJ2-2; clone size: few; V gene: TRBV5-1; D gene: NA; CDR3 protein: CASSLVPGSGELFF; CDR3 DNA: TGCGCCAGCAGCTTGGTCCCAGGGTCCGGGGAGCTGTTTTTT
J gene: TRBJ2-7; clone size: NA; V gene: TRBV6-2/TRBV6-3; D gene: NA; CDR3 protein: CAVPKGPEDSYEQYF; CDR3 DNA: TGTGCCGTCCCAAAGGGCCCAGAAGACTCCTACGAGCAGTACTTC
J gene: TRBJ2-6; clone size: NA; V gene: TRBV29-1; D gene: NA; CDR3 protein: CSVVEGAGANVLTF; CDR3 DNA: TGCAGCGTTGTTGAGGGAGCTGGGGCCAACGTCCTGACTTTC
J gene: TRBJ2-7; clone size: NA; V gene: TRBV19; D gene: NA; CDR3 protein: CASNGGGEQYF; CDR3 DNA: TGTGCCAGTAACGGGGGCGGCGAGCAGTACTTC
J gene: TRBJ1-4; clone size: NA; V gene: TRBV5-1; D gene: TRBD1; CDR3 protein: CASTSGQAGEKLFF; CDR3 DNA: TGCGCCAGCACCAGCGGACAGGCGGGTGAAAAACTGTTTTTT
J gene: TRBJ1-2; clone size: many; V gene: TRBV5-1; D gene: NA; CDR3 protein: CASSFEAANYGYTF; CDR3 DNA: TGCGCCAGCAGCTTCGAGGCGGCTAACTATGGCTACACCTTC
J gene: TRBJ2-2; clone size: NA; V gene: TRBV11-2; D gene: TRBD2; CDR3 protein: CASSLTGRAGGELFF; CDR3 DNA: TGTGCCAGCAGCTTAACCGGGAGGGCCGGCGGGGAGCTGTTTTTT
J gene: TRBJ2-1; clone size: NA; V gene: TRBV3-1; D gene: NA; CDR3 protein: CASSQEHGWNEQFF; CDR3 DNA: TGTGCCAGCAGCCAAGAACATGGTTGGAATGAGCAGTTCTTC
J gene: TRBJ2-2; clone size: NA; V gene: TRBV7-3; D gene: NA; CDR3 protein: CASSFRGGELFF; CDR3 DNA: TGTGCCAGCAGCTTCCGGGGGGGGGAGCTGTTTTTT
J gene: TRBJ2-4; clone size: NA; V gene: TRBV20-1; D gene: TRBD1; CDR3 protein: CSARGTGAQNIQYF; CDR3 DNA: TGCAGTGCTAGAGGGACAGGGGCCCAAAACATTCAGTACTTC
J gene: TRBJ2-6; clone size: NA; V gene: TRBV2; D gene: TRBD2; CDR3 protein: CASNSGSFPGANVLTF; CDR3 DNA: TGTGCCAGCAACAGCGGGAGTTTCCCTGGGGCCAACGTCCTGACTTTC
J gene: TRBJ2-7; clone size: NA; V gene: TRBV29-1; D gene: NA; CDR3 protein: CSVGTRNEQYF; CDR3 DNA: TGCAGCGTTGGGACACGAAACGAGCAGTACTTC
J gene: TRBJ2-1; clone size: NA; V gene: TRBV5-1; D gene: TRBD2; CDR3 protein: CASSPLTSGINEQFF; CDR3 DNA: TGCGCCAGCAGCCCTTTGACTAGCGGAATCAATGAGCAGTTCTTC
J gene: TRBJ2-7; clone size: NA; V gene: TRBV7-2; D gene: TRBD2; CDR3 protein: CASSLLAGGTHEQYF; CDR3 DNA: TGTGCCAGCAGCCTGTTAGCGGGAGGAACCCACGAGCAGTACTTC
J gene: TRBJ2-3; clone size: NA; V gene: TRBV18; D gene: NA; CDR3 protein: CASSPFTGHSTDTQYF; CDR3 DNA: TGTGCCAGCTCACCCTTCACGGGACACAGCACAGATACGCAGTATTTT
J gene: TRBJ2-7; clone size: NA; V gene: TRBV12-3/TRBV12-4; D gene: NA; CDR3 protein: CASSFGGGVYEQYF; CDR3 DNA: TGTGCCAGCAGTTTCGGAGGGGGCGTTTACGAGCAGTACTTC
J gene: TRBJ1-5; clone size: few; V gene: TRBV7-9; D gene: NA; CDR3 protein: CASSSQGVYQPQHF; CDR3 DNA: TGTGCCAGCAGCTCTCAGGGAGTTTATCAGCCCCAGCATTTT
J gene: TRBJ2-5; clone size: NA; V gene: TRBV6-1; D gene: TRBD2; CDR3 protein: CASSVGTSGGGYQETQYF; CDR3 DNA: TGTGCCAGCAGTGTAGGGACTAGCGGGGGGGGGTACCAAGAGACCCAGTACTTC
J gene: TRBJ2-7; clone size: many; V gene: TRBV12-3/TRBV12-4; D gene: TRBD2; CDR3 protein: CASSRGLAGIGEQYF; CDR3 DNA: TGTGCCAGCAGCCGAGGACTAGCGGGAATAGGGGAGCAGTACTTC
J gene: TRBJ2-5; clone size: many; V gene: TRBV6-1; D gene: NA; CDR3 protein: CASSEWSGEQETQYF; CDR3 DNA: TGTGCCAGCAGTGAATGGTCCGGGGAACAAGAGACCCAGTACTTC
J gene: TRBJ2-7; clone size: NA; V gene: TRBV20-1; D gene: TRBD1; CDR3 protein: CSARQGARDEQYF; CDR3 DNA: TGCAGTGCTAGACAGGGGGCAAGGGACGAGCAGTACTTC
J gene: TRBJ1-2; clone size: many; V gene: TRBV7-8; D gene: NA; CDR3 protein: CASSLDGGVGYGYTF; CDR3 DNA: TGTGCCAGCAGCTTAGATGGGGGTGTAGGGTATGGCTACACCTTC
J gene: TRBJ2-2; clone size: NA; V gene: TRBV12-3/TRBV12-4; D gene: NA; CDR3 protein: CASNTNTSFAGELFF; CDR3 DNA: TGTGCCAGCAACACGAATACTAGTTTTGCCGGGGAGCTGTTTTTT
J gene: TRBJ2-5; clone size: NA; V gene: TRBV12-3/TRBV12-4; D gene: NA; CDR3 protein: CASIKWGAGGETQYF; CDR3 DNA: TGTGCCAGCATAAAATGGGGGGCTGGAGGAGAGACCCAGTACTTC
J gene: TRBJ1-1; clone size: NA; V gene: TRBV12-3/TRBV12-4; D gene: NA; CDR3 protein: CARKRTEAFF; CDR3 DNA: TGCGCACGAAAGCGAACTGAAGCTTTCTTT
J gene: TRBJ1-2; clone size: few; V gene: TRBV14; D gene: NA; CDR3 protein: CASSQDLAGLGYTF; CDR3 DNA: TGTGCCAGCAGCCAAGATTTGGCGGGGCTTGGCTACACCTTC
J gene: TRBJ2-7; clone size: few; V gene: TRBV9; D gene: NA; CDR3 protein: CASSVNSLGEQYF; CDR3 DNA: TGTGCCAGCAGCGTAAACAGTCTTGGCGAGCAGTACTTC
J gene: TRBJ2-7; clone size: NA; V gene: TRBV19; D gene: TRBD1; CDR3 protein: CASSPGTGYDEQYF; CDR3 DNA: TGTGCCAGTAGTCCCGGGACAGGGTACGACGAGCAGTACTTC
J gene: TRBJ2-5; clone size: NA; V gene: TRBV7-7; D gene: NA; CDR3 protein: CASSFPDLRGETQYF; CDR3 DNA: TGTGCTAGCAGCTTCCCGGACTTGCGAGGGGAGACCCAGTACTTC
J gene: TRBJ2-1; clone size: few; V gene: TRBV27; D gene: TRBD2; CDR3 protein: CASSLGLASNEQFF; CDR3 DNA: TGTGCCAGCAGTCTGGGACTAGCGTCCAATGAGCAGTTCTTC
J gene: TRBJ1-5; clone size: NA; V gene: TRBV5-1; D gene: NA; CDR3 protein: CASSLDAGNQPQHF; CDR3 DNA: TGCGCCAGCAGCTTGGATGCAGGGAATCAGCCCCAGCATTTT
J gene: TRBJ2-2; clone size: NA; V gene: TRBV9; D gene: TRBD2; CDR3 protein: CASRLAYTGELFF; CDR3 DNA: TGTGCCAGCAGACTAGCGTACACCGGGGAGCTGTTTTTT